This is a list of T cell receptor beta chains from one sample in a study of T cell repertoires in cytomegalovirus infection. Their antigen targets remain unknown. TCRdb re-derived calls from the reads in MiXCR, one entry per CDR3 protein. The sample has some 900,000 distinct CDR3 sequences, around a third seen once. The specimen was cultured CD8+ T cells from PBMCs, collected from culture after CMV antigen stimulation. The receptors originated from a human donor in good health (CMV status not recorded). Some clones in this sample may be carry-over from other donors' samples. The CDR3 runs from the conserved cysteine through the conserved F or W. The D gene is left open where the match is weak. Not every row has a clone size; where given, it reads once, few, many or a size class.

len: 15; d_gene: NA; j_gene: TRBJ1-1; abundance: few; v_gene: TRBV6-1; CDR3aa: CASSYLSAWGTEAFF; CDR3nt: TGTGCCAGCAGTTATCTCTCAGCCTGGGGCACTGAAGCTTTCTTT
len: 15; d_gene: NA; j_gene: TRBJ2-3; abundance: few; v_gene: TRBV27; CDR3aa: CASSPLDFRTDTQYF; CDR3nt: TGTGCCAGCAGTCCCCTGGACTTCCGCACAGATACGCAGTATTTT
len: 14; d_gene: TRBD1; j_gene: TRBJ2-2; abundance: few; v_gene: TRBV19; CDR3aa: CASSWGQYTGELFF; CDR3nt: TGTGCCAGTAGTTGGGGACAGTACACCGGGGAGCTGTTTTTT
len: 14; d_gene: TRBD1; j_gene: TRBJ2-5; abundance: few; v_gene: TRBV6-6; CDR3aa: CAGKARGRGETQYF; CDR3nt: TGTGCCGGGAAAGCCAGGGGGAGAGGGGAGACCCAGTACTTC
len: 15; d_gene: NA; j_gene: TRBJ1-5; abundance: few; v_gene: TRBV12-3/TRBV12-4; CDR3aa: CASSLDSSLNQPQHF; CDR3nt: TGTGCCAGCAGTTTGGACAGCAGTCTCAATCAGCCCCAGCATTTT
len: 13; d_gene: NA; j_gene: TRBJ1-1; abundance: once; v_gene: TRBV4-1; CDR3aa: CASSQYLQGEAFF; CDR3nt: TGCGCCAGCAGCCAGTACCTTCAGGGTGAAGCTTTCTTT
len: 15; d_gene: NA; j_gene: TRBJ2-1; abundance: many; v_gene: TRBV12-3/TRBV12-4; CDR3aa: CASSRTVGPYNEQFF; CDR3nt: TGTGCCAGCAGCCGTACAGTGGGACCCTACAATGAGCAGTTCTTC
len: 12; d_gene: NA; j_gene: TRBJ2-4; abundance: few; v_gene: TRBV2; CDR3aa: CASSVQRNIQYF; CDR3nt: TGTGCCAGCAGTGTTCAGAGAAACATTCAGTACTTC
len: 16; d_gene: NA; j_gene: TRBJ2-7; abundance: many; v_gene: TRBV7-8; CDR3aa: CASSLAIGQATYEQYF; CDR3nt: TGTGCCAGCAGCTTAGCAATCGGGCAGGCGACCTACGAGCAGTACTTC
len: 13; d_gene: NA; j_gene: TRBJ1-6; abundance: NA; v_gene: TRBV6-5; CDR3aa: CASNRARGSPLHF; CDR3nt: TGTGCCAGCAATCGGGCCCGGGGTTCACCCCTCCACTTT
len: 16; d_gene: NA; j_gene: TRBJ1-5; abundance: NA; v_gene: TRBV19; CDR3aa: CAAKNRVWGNNQPQHF; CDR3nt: TGTGCCGCTAAAAACAGGGTTTGGGGTAACAATCAGCCCCAGCATTTT
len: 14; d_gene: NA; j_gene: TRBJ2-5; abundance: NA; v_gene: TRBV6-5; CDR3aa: CASSYSASIETQYF; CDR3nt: TGTGCCAGCAGTTACTCGGCTAGCATAGAGACCCAGTACTTC
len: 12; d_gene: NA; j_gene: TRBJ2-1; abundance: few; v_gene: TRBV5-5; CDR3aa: CASSFQGPEQFF; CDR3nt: TGTGCCAGCAGCTTTCAGGGGCCTGAGCAGTTCTTC
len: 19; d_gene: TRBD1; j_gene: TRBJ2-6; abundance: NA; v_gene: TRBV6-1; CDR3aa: CASSSRGRGYLSGANVLTF; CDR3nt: TGTGCCAGCAGTTCTCGGGGCAGGGGGTACCTCTCTGGGGCCAACGTCCTGACTTTC
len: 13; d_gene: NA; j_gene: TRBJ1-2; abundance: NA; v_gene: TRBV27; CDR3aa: CASSLSHQDGYTF; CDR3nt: TGTGCCAGCAGTTTATCCCATCAGGATGGCTACACCTTC
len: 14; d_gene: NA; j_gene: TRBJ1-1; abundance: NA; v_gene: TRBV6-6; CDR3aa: CASSYAILNTEAFF; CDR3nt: TGTGCCAGCAGTTACGCGATACTGAACACTGAAGCTTTCTTT
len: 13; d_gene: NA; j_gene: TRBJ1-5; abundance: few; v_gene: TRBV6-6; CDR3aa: CASSFNPREPQHF; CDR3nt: TGTGCCAGCAGTTTTAACCCCAGGGAACCCCAGCATTTT
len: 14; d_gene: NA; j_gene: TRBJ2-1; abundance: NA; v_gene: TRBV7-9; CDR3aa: CASSLSRGYGEQFF; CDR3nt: TGTGCCAGCAGCTTGTCCAGGGGTTATGGGGAGCAGTTCTTC
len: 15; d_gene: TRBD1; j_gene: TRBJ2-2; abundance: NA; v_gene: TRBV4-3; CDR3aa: CASSLDRAGAGELFF; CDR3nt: TGCGCCAGCAGCCTGGACAGGGCAGGTGCCGGGGAGCTGTTTTTT
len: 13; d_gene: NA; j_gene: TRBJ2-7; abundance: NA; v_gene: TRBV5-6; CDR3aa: CVSSPRLSYEQYF; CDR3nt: TGTGTCAGCAGCCCCCGACTTTCCTACGAGCAGTACTTC
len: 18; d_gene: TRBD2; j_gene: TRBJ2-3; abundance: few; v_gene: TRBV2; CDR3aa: CASSEERLAGVSTDTQYF; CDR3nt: TGTGCCAGCAGTGAAGAGAGACTAGCGGGGGTTAGCACAGATACGCAGTATTTT
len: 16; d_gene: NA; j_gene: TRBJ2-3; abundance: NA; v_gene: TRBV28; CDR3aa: CASSLPVPGRTDTQYF; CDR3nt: TGTGCCAGCAGTTTACCAGTCCCGGGGCGAACAGATACGCAGTATTTT
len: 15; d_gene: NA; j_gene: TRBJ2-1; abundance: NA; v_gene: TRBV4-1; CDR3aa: CASSQVWEVDNEQFF; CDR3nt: TGCGCCAGCAGCCAAGTTTGGGAAGTGGACAATGAGCAGTTCTTC
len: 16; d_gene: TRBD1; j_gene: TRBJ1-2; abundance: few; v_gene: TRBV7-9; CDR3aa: CASSRRDRYLNYGYTF; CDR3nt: TGTGCCAGCAGCCGCCGGGACAGATATCTTAACTATGGCTACACCTTC
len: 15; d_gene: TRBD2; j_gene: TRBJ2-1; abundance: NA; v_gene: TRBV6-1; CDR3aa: CASTEAVAGGGEQFF; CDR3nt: TGTGCCAGCACCGAAGCGGTAGCGGGGGGTGGAGAGCAGTTCTTC
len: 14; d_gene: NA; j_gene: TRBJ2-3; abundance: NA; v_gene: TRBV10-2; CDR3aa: CASRSERVRDTQYF; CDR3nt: TGCGCCAGCCGGTCGGAAAGGGTCCGAGATACGCAGTATTTT
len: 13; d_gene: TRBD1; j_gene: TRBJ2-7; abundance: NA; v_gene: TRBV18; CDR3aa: CASSPGTVGEQYF; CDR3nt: TGTGCCAGCTCACCTGGGACAGTAGGGGAGCAGTACTTC
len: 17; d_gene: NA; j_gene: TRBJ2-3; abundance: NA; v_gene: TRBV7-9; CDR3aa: CASSETVGRASTDTQYF; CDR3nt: TGTGCCAGCAGCGAAACGGTCGGCAGGGCTTCAACAGATACGCAGTATTTT
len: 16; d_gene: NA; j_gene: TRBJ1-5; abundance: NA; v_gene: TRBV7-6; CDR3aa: CASSLSQGGAHQPQHF; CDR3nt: TGTGCCAGCAGCTTAAGTCAGGGAGGAGCGCATCAGCCCCAGCATTTT
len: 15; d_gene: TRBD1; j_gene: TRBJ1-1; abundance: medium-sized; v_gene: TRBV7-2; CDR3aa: CASSYRGGWNTEAFF; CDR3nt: TGTGCCAGCTCTTACAGGGGTGGCTGGAACACTGAAGCTTTCTTT
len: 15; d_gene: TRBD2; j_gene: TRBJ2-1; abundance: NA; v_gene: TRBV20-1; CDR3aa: CSARVGRDPYNEQFF; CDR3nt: TGCAGTGCTAGAGTGGGGAGGGATCCCTACAATGAGCAGTTCTTC
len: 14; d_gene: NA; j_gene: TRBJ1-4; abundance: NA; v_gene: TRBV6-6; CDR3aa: CASTLDWANEKLFF; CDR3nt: TGTGCCAGCACCTTGGATTGGGCTAATGAAAAACTGTTTTTT
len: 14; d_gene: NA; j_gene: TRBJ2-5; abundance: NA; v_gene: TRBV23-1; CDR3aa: CASSQTQGSETQYF; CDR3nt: TGCGCCAGCAGTCAAACCCAGGGATCGGAGACCCAGTACTTC
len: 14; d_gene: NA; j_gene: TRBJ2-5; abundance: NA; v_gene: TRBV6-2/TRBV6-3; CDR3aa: CASSAANAEETRYF; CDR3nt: TGTGCCAGCAGCGCGGCCAACGCTGAGGAGACCCGGTACTTC
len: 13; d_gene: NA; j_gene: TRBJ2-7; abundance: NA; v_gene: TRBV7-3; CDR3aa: CASSFDQTYEQYF; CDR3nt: TGTGCCAGCAGCTTTGACCAGACCTACGAGCAGTACTTC
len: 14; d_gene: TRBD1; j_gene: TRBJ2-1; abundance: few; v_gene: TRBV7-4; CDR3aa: CASSLAAGGYEQFF; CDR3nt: TGTGCCAGCAGCTTAGCGGCAGGGGGCTATGAGCAGTTCTTC
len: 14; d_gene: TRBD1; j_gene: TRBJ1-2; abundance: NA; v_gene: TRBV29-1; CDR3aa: CSVDDGTGPYGYTF; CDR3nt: TGCAGCGTTGACGACGGGACAGGCCCCTATGGCTACACCTTC
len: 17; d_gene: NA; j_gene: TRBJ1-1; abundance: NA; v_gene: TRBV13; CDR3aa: CASNLPQVLRWDTEAFF; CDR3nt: TGTGCCAGCAACCTGCCCCAGGTCCTCCGATGGGACACTGAAGCTTTCTTT
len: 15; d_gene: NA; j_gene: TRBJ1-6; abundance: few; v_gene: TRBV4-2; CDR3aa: CASSPNGDNNSPLHF; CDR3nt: TGTGCCAGCAGCCCCAACGGGGACAATAATTCACCCCTCCACTTT
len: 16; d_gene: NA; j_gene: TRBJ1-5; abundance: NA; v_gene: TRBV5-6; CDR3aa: CASSLHGYRRPGPQHF; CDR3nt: TGTGCCAGCAGCTTACACGGATACAGGCGGCCAGGGCCCCAGCATTTT
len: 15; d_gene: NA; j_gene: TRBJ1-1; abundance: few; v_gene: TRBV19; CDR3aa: CASSTPHGSNTEAFF; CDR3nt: TGTGCCAGTAGTACCCCCCACGGGAGCAACACTGAAGCTTTCTTT
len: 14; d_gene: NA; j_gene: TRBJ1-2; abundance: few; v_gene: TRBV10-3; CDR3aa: CATGAGEGGYGYTF; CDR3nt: TGTGCCACGGGGGCGGGGGAAGGAGGCTATGGCTACACCTTC
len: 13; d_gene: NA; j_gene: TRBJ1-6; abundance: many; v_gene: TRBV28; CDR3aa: CASSFRGRSPLHF; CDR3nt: TGTGCCAGCAGTTTCAGGGGACGTTCACCCCTCCACTTT
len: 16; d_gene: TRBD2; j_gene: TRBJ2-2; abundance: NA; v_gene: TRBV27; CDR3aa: CASSLVAGGLGGELFF; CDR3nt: TGTGCCAGCAGTTTGGTAGCGGGGGGCCTTGGCGGGGAGCTGTTTTTT
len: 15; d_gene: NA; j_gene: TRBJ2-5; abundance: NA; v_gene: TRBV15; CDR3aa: CATSKLLGSGETQYF; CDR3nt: TGTGCCACCAGCAAGCTCCTGGGCTCAGGGGAGACCCAGTACTTC
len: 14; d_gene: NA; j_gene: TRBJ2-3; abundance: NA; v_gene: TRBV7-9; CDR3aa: CASSLALVGDTQYF; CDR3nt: TGTGCCAGCAGCTTAGCGCTCGTCGGAGATACGCAGTATTTT